This is a list of T cell receptor beta chains from one sample in a study of CXCR3-negative and CXCR3-positive naive CD8 T cells. TCRdb re-called the 5' RACE reads; one entry per CDR3 protein, DNA not given. Recorded here are some 150,000 distinct CDR3 sequences; the top ten clones represent 0.41%. Sequencing was performed on naive CXCR3+ CD8+ T cells from blood. The receptor source for this set is a human donor in good health. Some clones in this sample may be carry-over from other donors' samples. The CDR3 runs from the conserved cysteine through the conserved F or W. Fields, in order: CDR3 protein, J gene, V gene.

CDR3 protein: CASSLAAAGAFEQYF; J gene: TRBJ2-7; V gene: TRBV5-1
CDR3 protein: CASSLLLAGGLETQYF; J gene: TRBJ2-5; V gene: TRBV27
CDR3 protein: CASSFSTGGVEQYF; J gene: TRBJ2-7; V gene: TRBV7-2
CDR3 protein: CASSQDGVRDEKLFF; J gene: TRBJ1-4; V gene: TRBV4-2
CDR3 protein: CASSLSGASYEQYF; J gene: TRBJ2-7; V gene: TRBV11-1
CDR3 protein: CASSLARDIFGGGTEAFF; J gene: TRBJ1-1; V gene: TRBV7-6
CDR3 protein: CASSSGLAGAGELFF; J gene: TRBJ2-2; V gene: TRBV7-6
CDR3 protein: CASSPPGANVLTF; J gene: TRBJ2-6; V gene: TRBV7-6
CDR3 protein: CASKGEEVNEQFF; J gene: TRBJ2-1; V gene: TRBV28
CDR3 protein: CATSRDRGTSGRAEQYF; J gene: TRBJ2-7; V gene: TRBV15
CDR3 protein: CASSLVGEPPAGELFF; J gene: TRBJ2-2; V gene: TRBV7-8
CDR3 protein: CSVVLTGQESYEQYF; J gene: TRBJ2-7; V gene: TRBV29-1
CDR3 protein: CASSLIQGNEQYF; J gene: TRBJ2-7; V gene: TRBV5-1
CDR3 protein: CASSPVRGASYEQYF; J gene: TRBJ2-7; V gene: TRBV11-1
CDR3 protein: CASSGNDGTYEQYF; J gene: TRBJ2-7; V gene: TRBV7-9
CDR3 protein: CASSPWGMNNEQFF; J gene: TRBJ2-1; V gene: TRBV7-7
CDR3 protein: CASSYSSSRQETQYF; J gene: TRBJ2-5; V gene: TRBV28
CDR3 protein: CASSLGSTGSTEAFF; J gene: TRBJ1-1; V gene: TRBV5-1
CDR3 protein: CASSQGQIYGYTF; J gene: TRBJ1-2; V gene: TRBV5-1
CDR3 protein: CASSLAQGPSSYEQYF; J gene: TRBJ2-7; V gene: TRBV5-1
CDR3 protein: CASSLVPSEGNEQFF; J gene: TRBJ2-1; V gene: TRBV7-9
CDR3 protein: CASSLGEGPVTEAFF; J gene: TRBJ1-1; V gene: TRBV5-1
CDR3 protein: CASRLISPSGWHQPQHF; J gene: TRBJ1-5; V gene: TRBV12-2
CDR3 protein: CASSLFLGKYNSPLHF; J gene: TRBJ1-6; V gene: TRBV12-3/TRBV12-4